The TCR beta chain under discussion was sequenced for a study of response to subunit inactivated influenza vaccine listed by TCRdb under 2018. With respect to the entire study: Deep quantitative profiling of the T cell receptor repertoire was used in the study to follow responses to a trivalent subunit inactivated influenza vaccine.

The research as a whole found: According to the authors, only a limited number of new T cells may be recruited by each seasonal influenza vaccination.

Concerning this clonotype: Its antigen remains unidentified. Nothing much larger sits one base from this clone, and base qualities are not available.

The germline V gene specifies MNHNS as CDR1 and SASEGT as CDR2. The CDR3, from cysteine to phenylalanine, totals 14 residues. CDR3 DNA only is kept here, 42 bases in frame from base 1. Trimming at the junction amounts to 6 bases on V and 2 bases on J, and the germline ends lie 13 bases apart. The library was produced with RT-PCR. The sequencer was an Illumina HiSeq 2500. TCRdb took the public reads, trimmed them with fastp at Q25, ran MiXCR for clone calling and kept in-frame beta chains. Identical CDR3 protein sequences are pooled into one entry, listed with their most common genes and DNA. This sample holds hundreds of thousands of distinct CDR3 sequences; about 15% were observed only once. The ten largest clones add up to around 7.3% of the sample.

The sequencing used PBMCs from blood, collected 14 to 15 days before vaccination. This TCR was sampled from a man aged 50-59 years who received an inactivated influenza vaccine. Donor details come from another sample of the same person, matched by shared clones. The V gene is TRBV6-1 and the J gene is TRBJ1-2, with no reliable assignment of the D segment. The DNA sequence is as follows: TGTGCCAGCAGCCGAACATCAGGCAACTATGGCTACACCTTC. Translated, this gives CASSRTSGNYGYTF.